The 6 T cell receptor beta chains in this list originate from one sample, sequenced in a study of blood T cells in healthy people across ages. Combining a sample-barcoded 5' primer with a J-beta primer mix, a second PCR ran for roughly 7 to 12 cycles. TCRdb processed the 5' RACE reads anew with MiXCR; each CDR3 protein has one entry. The table has about 800,000 distinct CDR3 sequences, roughly 25% seen once. The same sample was also used in a study of T cells of mothers and their children.

The sequencing sample was made of blood. The receptors originated from a boy aged 5-17 years in good health.

The chain recombines TRBV29-1 with TRBJ2-3, with 11 bases fitting TRBD2. CDR1 is SQVTM, CDR2 ANQGSEA, per germline. There are 15 residues in the CDR3. V lost 7 bases, J lost 3 bases, and 9 bases stayed unmatched. The CDR3 region has the DNA TGCAGCGCGGATGGGACTAGCGGTAGGACAGATACGCAGTATTTT. This sequence encodes CSADGTSGRTDTQYF.

The chain recombines TRBV6-5 with TRBJ1-1, with D unclear. CDR1 and CDR2 from the germline V gene are MNHEY and SVGAGI. Trimming took off 0 bases at V and 1 base at J, with 15 bases between the two ends. The length of the CDR3 is 17 residues. The CDR3 here is CASSYSSLGQKNTEAFF. The CDR3 bases are TGTGCCAGCAGTTACTCGAGCCTCGGGCAGAAGAACACTGAAGCTTTCTTT.

This clonotype was detected a few times. This chain connects TRBV29-1 to TRBJ1-1; D may be TRBD1 (6 bases). Germline V gene data show CDR1 as SQVTM and CDR2 as ANQGSEA. Trimming took off 4 bases at V and 3 bases at J, with 15 bases between the two ends. CDR3 length equals 14 residues. The CDR3 reads CSVGAAGDDTEAFF. CDR3 bases: TGCAGCGTTGGGGCCGCAGGGGACGACACTGAAGCTTTCTTT.

This clonotype has more than one count but fewer than ten. DNA for the CDR3: TGTGCCAGCAGTTTCTCGTTGGGAGGCAGTAGGAACACTGAAGCTTTCTTT. It is translated as CASSFSLGGSRNTEAFF. The chain recombines TRBV28 with TRBJ1-1; no reliable D call. The CDR3 extends over 17 amino acids. Germline-derived CDR1 and CDR2 are MDHEN and SYDVKM. Trimming took 3 bases from V and 1 from J, leaving 18 bases between them. Based on the CDR3 plus reference TRBV28 and TRBJ1-1, the full variable domain is DVKVTQSSRYLVKRTGEKVFLECVQDMDHENMFWYRQDPGLGLRLIYFSYDVKMKEKGDIPEGYSVSREKKERFSLILESASTNQTSMYLCASSFSLGGSRNTEAFFGQGTRLTVV.

This clonotype was recorded many times. V usage is TRBV7-2 and J usage is TRBJ2-7, with a tentative D call TRBD1 (5 bases). Germline CDR1 and CDR2: SGHTA and FQGNSA. The CDR3 spans 14 residues. V shed 3 bases and J shed 0 bases, with 9 bases lying between them. DNA for the CDR3: TGTGCCAGCAGCTTTGACAGTCTCTCCTACGAGCAGTACTTC. Its protein is CASSFDSLSYEQYF.

This clonotype appeared a few times. The chain uses TRBV29-1 and TRBJ1-1; a weak D match, TRBD1 (6 bases). Germline CDR1 is SQVTM and CDR2 is ANQGSEA. The CDR3 extends over 14 amino acids. The V gene lost 3 bases and the J gene lost 8 bases, with 19 bases spanning the gap. CDR3 sequence (DNA): TGCAGCGTTGACGCATGGACAGAACGCTACGAAGCTTTCTTT. It encodes CSVDAWTERYEAFF. Filled out from reference TRBV29-1 and TRBJ1-1, the complete variable domain reads SAVISQKPSRDICQRGTSLTIQCQVDSQVTMMFWYRQQPGQSLTLIATANQGSEATYESGFVIDKFPISRPNLTFSTLTVSNMSPEDSSIYLCSVDAWTERYEAFFGQGTRLTVV.